The 27 T cell receptor beta chains below come from one sample, sequenced in a study of T cell responses to AZD1222 COVID-19 vaccine. The table came from immunoSEQ multiplex PCR; TCRdb's copy has only in-frame clones and leaves some out. The table includes 150,000 to 200,000 clones, approximately 87% detected once. The input for sequencing was peripheral blood, taken on day 0 of MenACWY control vaccination. The receptors come from an adult in good health.

V usage is TRBV28 and J usage is TRBJ1-3; D gene unclear. The CDR3 has 14 residues. With 3 bases removed from V and 0 bases from J, the gap between germline ends came to 6 bases. The germline gives CDR1 MDHEN, CDR2 SYDVKM. CDR3 sequence (DNA): TGTGCCAGCAGTTTGGTCGTCTCTGGAAACACCATATATTTT. Translation gives CASSLVVSGNTIYF.

This rearrangement joins TRBV28 to TRBJ1-5, with TRBD1 matching over 9 bases. Per germline, CDR1 MDHEN and CDR2 SYDVKM. With V trimmed by 4 bases and J by 5 bases, 9 bases remained unmatched. The CDR3 has 16 residues. The CDR3 sequence: CASSSLRDRVYQPQHF. CDR3 coding DNA: TGTGCCAGCAGTTCCCTCCGGGACAGGGTGTATCAGCCCCAGCATTTT.

This chain connects TRBV4-2 to TRBJ2-2; D is uncertain. Trimming removed 0 bases at V and 2 bases at J, with 13 bases between. CDR1 is LGHNA and CDR2 is YNFKEQ in the germline V gene. The CDR3 sequence is 17 residues long. The CDR3 is CASSQEAPAANTGELFF. DNA for the CDR3: TGTGCCAGCAGCCAAGAGGCCCCGGCAGCTAACACCGGGGAGCTGTTTTTT.

As to this clone: Other DNA sequences within the sample encode an identical CDR3. The chain links TRBV9 to TRBJ2-7; D gene uncertain. The V end lost 0 bases, the J end lost 1 base, and 8 bases lay between the germline ends. Germline CDR1 SGDLS, CDR2 YYNGEE. The CDR3 is made up of 14 amino acids. CDR3 coding DNA: TGTGCCAGCAGCGTAGGAGAAGGGTCCTACGAGCAGTACTTC. Protein product: CASSVGEGSYEQYF.

This clone was counted a single time. The chain is built from TRBV5-6 and TRBJ2-5; TRBD2 matches at 12 bases. J gave up 3 bases and V 4 bases, and 7 bases lay outside the gene matches. Germline CDR1 reads SGHDT; CDR2 reads YYEEEE. The CDR3 is 16 residues long. DNA for the CDR3: TGTGCCAGCAGCGGAGGACTAGCGGGGAGGAAAGAGACCCAGTACTTC. Protein: CASSGGLAGRKETQYF.

CDR3 amino acids: CAWKGSMNTEAFF. CDR3 bases: TGTGCCTGGAAGGGAAGCATGAACACTGAAGCTTTCTTT. The J gene is TRBJ1-1, the V gene TRBV30; D ambiguous. CDR1 is GTSNPN and CDR2 is SVGIG in the germline V gene (reference sequence). The CDR3 is 13 residues long. Trimming took off 4 bases at V and 0 bases at J, with 9 bases between the two ends.

V usage is TRBV6-4 and J usage is TRBJ2-1, with TRBD1 matching 9 bases. J lost 7 bases, V lost 5 bases, and 3 bases had no gene match. Germline V CDR1 and CDR2: MRHNA, SNTAGT. The length of the CDR3 is 13 residues. In DNA, the CDR3 is TGTGCCAGCAGTACAGGGGGCAGTAATGAGCAGTTCTTC. Translated, it gives CASSTGGSNEQFF.

The chain carries TRBV6-6 and TRBJ1-1; 9 bases are a match to TRBD1. Germline V gene sequence: CDR1 MNHNY, CDR2 SVGAGI (reference sequence). The CDR3 contains 18 residues. The ends lost 5 bases at V and 0 bases at J; junction bases unmatched: 13. CDR3: CASSPFTGGAHLNTEAFF. In DNA, the CDR3 is TGTGCCAGCAGTCCGTTTACAGGGGGCGCGCATCTGAACACTGAAGCTTTCTTT.

This rearrangement joins TRBV19 to TRBJ1-2; 7 bases align to TRBD1. V was clipped by 4 bases and J by 9 bases; unmatched bases: 11. The CDR3 length is 14 residues. CDR1 is LNHDA and CDR2 is SQIVND in the germline V gene (reference sequence). The CDR3 DNA follows: TGTGCCAGTAGTACAGGGGGGGATTCCTTAAGCTACACCTTC. This gives the protein CASSTGGDSLSYTF. The complete variable domain, with remaining parts taken from reference TRBV19 and TRBJ1-2, reads DGGITQSPKYLFRKEGQNVTLSCEQNLNHDAMYWYRQDPGQGLRLIYYSQIVNDFQKGDIAEGYSVSREKKESFPLTVTSAQKNPTAFYLCASSTGGDSLSYTFGSGTRLTVV.

V usage is TRBV29-1 and J usage is TRBJ1-2; TRBD1 agrees at 8 bases. CDR1 SQVTM and CDR2 ANQGSEA come from the germline V gene. The CDR3 consists of 14 residues. V shed 5 bases and J 3 bases; nucleotides not matched to a gene: 8. The CDR3 region is CSVLNVDRDYGYTF. DNA of the CDR3: TGCAGCGTTCTCAACGTGGACAGGGACTATGGCTACACCTTC. Full variable domain (missing parts from reference TRBV29-1 and TRBJ1-2): SAVISQKPSRDICQRGTSLTIQCQVDSQVTMMFWYRQQPGQSLTLIATANQGSEATYESGFVIDKFPISRPNLTFSTLTVSNMSPEDSSIYLCSVLNVDRDYGYTFGSGTRLTVV.

This chain uses TRBV30 with TRBJ1-1; D gene ambiguous. The CDR3 length is 13 residues. Germline V gene sequence: CDR1 GTSNPN, CDR2 SVGIG (reference sequence). Trimming cost V 5 bases and J 1 base, with 11 bases left between them. The CDR3 reads CAWDKRGNTEAFF. CDR3 DNA sequence: TGTGCCTGGGACAAAAGAGGGAACACTGAAGCTTTCTTT.

The chain is built from TRBV10-2 and TRBJ1-1; 9 nucleotides match TRBD1. The germline gives CDR1 WSHSY, CDR2 SAAADI. The CDR3 has 17 residues. The V segment lost 2 bases and the J segment 0 bases; nucleotides outside the gene matches: 7. CDR3: CASSEIPGQGLNTEAFF. CDR3 in DNA: TGCGCCAGCAGTGAGATCCCGGGACAGGGATTGAACACTGAAGCTTTCTTT.

The rearrangement joins TRBV27 to TRBJ2-2, with no clear D. This CDR3 has 12 amino acids. Trimming left V 4 bases short and J 6 bases short, with 6 bases between. Germline CDR1 is MNHEY and CDR2 is SMNVEV (reference sequence). The CDR3 nucleotides are TGTGCCAGCAGTTCAACGGCCGGGGAGCTGTTTTTT. Amino acids: CASSSTAGELFF.

The V gene is TRBV3-1 (or the pseudogene TRBV3-2), the J gene TRBJ2-1; 9 bases agree with TRBD2. CDR1 and CDR2 (germline): LGHDT, YNNKEL (reference sequence). With 4 bases clipped from V and 0 bases from J, the junction kept 7 bases outside the gene matches. This CDR3 comprises 17 residues. DNA of the CDR3: TGTGCCAGCAGCCCTCGACTAGCGGTTACCTCCTACAATGAGCAGTTCTTC. Protein product: CASSPRLAVTSYNEQFF.

The J gene is TRBJ1-5, the V gene TRBV5-8; a weak D match, TRBD1 (6 bases). The CDR3 covers 15 residues. Per the germline V gene, CDR1 is SGHTS and CDR2 is YDEGEE. The V end was cut by 2 bases, the J end by 4 bases, with 13 bases between. This CDR3 is CASSFGGGLNQPQHF. CDR3 DNA sequence: TGTGCCAGCAGCTTCGGGGGGGGCTTGAATCAGCCCCAGCATTTT. The whole variable domain, remainder taken from reference TRBV5-8 and TRBJ1-5, is EAGVTQSPTHLIKTRGQQATLRCSPISGHTSVYWYQQALGLGLQFLLWYDEGEERNRGNFPPRFSGRQFPNYSSELNVNALELEDSALYLCASSFGGGLNQPQHFGDGTRLSIL.

Worth noting for this clone: The same CDR3 arises from other DNA sequences in this sample as well. The chain employs TRBV7-9 and TRBJ1-4; 10 nucleotides line up with TRBD1. The germline V gene has CDR1 SEHNR and CDR2 FQNEAQ (reference sequence). The length of the CDR3 is 15 residues. Unmatched junction bases numbered 4, after V lost 5 bases and J lost 4 bases. As DNA, the CDR3 is TGTGCCAGCAGCCCCCGGACAGGGGGTAATGAAAAACTGTTTTTT. Translation gives CASSPRTGGNEKLFF. Full variable domain (remainder filled in from reference TRBV7-9 and TRBJ1-4): DTGVSQNPRHKITKRGQNVTFRCDPISEHNRLYWYRQTLGQGPEFLTYFQNEAQLEKSRLLSDRFSAERPKGSFSTLEIQRTEQGDSAMYLCASSPRTGGNEKLFFGSGTQLSVL.

This chain joins TRBV30 and TRBJ1-1; no reliable D call. V gave up 0 bases and J gave up 0 bases, with 5 bases separating them. The CDR3 spans 13 residues. Germline-derived CDR1 and CDR2 are GTSNPN and SVGIG (reference sequence). The CDR3 DNA follows: TGTGCCTGGAGTGTGATAATGAACACTGAAGCTTTCTTT. This sequence encodes CAWSVIMNTEAFF.

The CDR3 nucleotides are TGTGCCAGCAGCTCCCCGACAGGGGGCTGGACAGATACGCAGTATTTT. Translation: CASSSPTGGWTDTQYF. This chain uses TRBV5-6 with TRBJ2-3, with TRBD1 identical over 10 bases. The CDR3 has 16 residues. Germline-derived CDR1 and CDR2 are SGHDT and YYEEEE. Trimming removed 3 bases from V and 3 bases from J; junction bases left unmatched: 7.

The chain combines TRBV3-1 (or the pseudogene TRBV3-2) with TRBJ2-5; D is unresolved. Deletions cut 4 bases from V and 5 bases from J, with 14 bases between. This CDR3 contains 14 residues. Germline loops: CDR1 LGHDT, CDR2 YNNKEL (reference sequence). The CDR3 DNA is TGTGCCAGCAGCCTCCCCGAAGGCCGGGAGACCCAGTACTTC. Translation: CASSLPEGRETQYF.

This clone appeared once. Other nucleotide sequences from this sample produce the same CDR3. The chain joins TRBV6-5 to TRBJ2-6; no definite D call. The CDR3 consists of 15 residues. Germline loops: CDR1 MNHEY, CDR2 SVGAGI. Trimming shortened V by 0 bases and J by 1 base, and 4 bases separated the two germline ends. The chain's CDR3 is CASSYSGSGANVLTF. The CDR3 DNA is TGTGCCAGCAGTTACTCAGGATCTGGGGCCAACGTCCTGACTTTC.

The chain is built from TRBV28 and TRBJ1-6; D is unresolved. The V gene's germline CDR1 is MDHEN and CDR2 SYDVKM. The CDR3 covers 13 residues. V dropped 2 bases and J dropped 8 bases, with 7 bases sitting between them. CDR3 in amino acids: CASSLPPDSPLHF. The CDR3 DNA follows: TGTGCCAGCAGTTTACCCCCAGATTCACCCCTCCACTTT.

The chain uses TRBV5-1 and TRBJ2-5, with 13 nucleotides matching TRBD2. Germline lookup yields CDR1 SGHRS and CDR2 YFSETQ. The CDR3 runs 13 residues. V lost 4 bases, J lost 10 bases, and 4 bases stayed unmatched. The CDR3 region has the DNA TGCGCCAGCAGCGAAGGGACTAGCGGGAACCAGTACTTC. This codes for CASSEGTSGNQYF.

The chain carries TRBV27 and TRBJ2-1; 11 bases align to TRBD2. Trimming at V came to 7 bases and at J to 12 bases, leaving 8 bases not matched to a gene. Per the germline V gene, CDR1 is MNHEY and CDR2 is SMNVEV (reference sequence). The CDR3 runs to 13 residues. The CDR3 DNA reads TGTGCCAGCACTCCCACTAGCGGGAGTGCGCAGTTCTTC. It yields the protein CASTPTSGSAQFF.

This clone has a single count. The chain employs TRBV5-6 and TRBJ2-2; D gene ambiguous. The CDR3 loop spans 15 amino acids. Per germline, CDR1 SGHDT and CDR2 YYEEEE. V gave up 4 bases and J gave up 5 bases, with 15 bases separating them. CDR3 bases: TGTGCCAGCAGCCCTACGCAGTATGATACCGGGGAGCTGTTTTTT. This sequence encodes CASSPTQYDTGELFF.

The V and J genes are TRBV19 and TRBJ1-5, with 7 nucleotides matching TRBD1. V shed 1 base and J 6 bases; nucleotides not matched to a gene: 9. Germline CDR1 reads LNHDA; CDR2 reads SQIVND (reference sequence). The CDR3 contains 16 residues. The CDR3 here is CASSIVRQGPGQPQHF. CDR3 nucleotide sequence: TGTGCCAGTAGTATAGTACGACAGGGTCCAGGTCAGCCCCAGCATTTT.

V gene TRBV28 combines with J gene TRBJ2-7, with 10 bases that match TRBD2. Germline CDR1 MDHEN, CDR2 SYDVKM. Unmatched junction bases numbered 7, after V lost 2 bases and J lost 0 bases. This CDR3 region has 17 residues. The CDR3 DNA reads TGTGCCAGCAGTTTACCCAACGGACTAGCGGTCTCCTACGAGCAGTACTTC. Amino acids: CASSLPNGLAVSYEQYF.

The DNA of the CDR3 is TGTGCCAGCAGCTTTGAGGATCAGCCCCAGCATTTT. Translated, it gives CASSFEDQPQHF. The chain carries TRBV5-6 and TRBJ1-5; D unclear. Germline V gene sequence: CDR1 SGHDT, CDR2 YYEEEE. The CDR3 is made up of 12 amino acids. Trimming removed 2 bases from V and 5 bases from J, with 5 bases in between. Combining the CDR3 with reference TRBV5-6 and TRBJ1-5 gives the whole variable domain DAGVTQSPTHLIKTRGQQVTLRCSPKSGHDTVSWYQQALGQGPQFIFQYYEEEERQRGNFPDRFSGHQFPNYSSELNVNALLLGDSALYLCASSFEDQPQHFGDGTRLSIL.